This entry features one T cell receptor beta chain sequence. Its antigen is currently unknown. These data belong to a study of cytomegalovirus exposure and HLA in healthy donors. For the study at large: The same platform was used for the 110 or so validation repertoires as for the approximately 730 first-cohort repertoires, as reported in a later analysis.

Germline V gives CDR1 ENHRY, CDR2 SYGVKD. Trimming at V came to 4 bases and at J to 6 bases, leaving 10 bases not matched to a gene. CDR3 length equals 15 residues. Study findings and constraints: Cytomegalovirus status was reportedly diagnosed by the classifier with high sensitivity and specificity.

The data were produced by immunoSEQ multiplex PCR, yet TCRdb's version contains in-frame clones alone and is incomplete. The table includes around 140,000 clones, 89% detected once. The validation cohort, a group of 120 subjects, included the donors and was separate from the approximately 670-subject first cohort. The V and J genes are TRBV10-3 and TRBJ1-2, with 8 bases matching TRBD1. The sequence came from a woman aged 18-29 years in good health and CMV-seronegative. What was sequenced was PBMCs. CDR3 residues: CAISAGQGGIDGYTF. CDR3 DNA: TGTGCCATCAGTGCTGGACAGGGTGGCATCGATGGCTACACCTTC.